Reported below is one T cell receptor (beta chain). Its target is unknown. A multiplex PCR was run with 60 Vbeta primers and 13 Jbeta primers. Measured with immunoSEQ multiplex PCR; TCRdb has only the in-frame clones, and not every one. The repertoire includes about 170,000 clones, approximately 82% of them detected once, and about 1.5% sits in the top ten. This specimen comes from a study of cytomegalovirus exposure and HLA in healthy donors. Study-level results: Highly shared variants forming one cluster were likely a sequencing artifact. Based on reports, TCR beta sequences accurately predicted HLA-A and HLA-B alleles for most subjects.

Trimming removed 8 bases from V and 4 bases from J; junction bases left unmatched: 1. Germline V gene lookup returns CDR1 MNHEY and CDR2 SVGAGI. The CDR3 extends over 13 amino acids. The chain recombines TRBV6-5 with TRBJ1-5, with TRBD1 identical over 11 bases. Material: PBMCs. This clonotype was sampled from a male donor in good health and CMV-seronegative. The CDR3 DNA sequence: TGTGCCAGCCGGGACAGGGGGAATCAGCCCCAGCATTTT. This translates into CASRDRGNQPQHF.